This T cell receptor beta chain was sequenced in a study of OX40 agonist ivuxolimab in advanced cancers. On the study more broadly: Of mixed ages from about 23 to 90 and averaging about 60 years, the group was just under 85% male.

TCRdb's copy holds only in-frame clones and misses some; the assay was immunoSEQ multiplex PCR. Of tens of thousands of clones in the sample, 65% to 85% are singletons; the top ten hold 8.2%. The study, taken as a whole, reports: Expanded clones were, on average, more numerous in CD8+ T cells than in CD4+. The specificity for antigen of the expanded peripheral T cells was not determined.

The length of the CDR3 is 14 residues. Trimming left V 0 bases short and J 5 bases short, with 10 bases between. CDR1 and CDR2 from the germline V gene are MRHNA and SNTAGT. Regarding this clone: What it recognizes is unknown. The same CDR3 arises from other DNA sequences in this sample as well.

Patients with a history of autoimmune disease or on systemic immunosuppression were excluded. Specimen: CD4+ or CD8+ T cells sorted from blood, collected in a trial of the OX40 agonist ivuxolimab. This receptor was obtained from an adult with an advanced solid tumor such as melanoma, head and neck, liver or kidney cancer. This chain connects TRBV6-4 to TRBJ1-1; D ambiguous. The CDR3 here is CASSDSSRGTEAFF. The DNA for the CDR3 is TGTGCCAGCAGTGACTCATCACGTGGAACTGAAGCTTTCTTT.